The 22 T cell receptor beta chains in this list originate from one sample, sequenced in a study of CD8 T cells in ankylosing spondylitis. Each CDR3 protein is one row after TCRdb ran MiXCR on the 5' RACE reads. This table has more than 200,000 distinct CDR3 sequences, roughly a quarter appearing once. What was sequenced was blood, either unsorted or a sorted T cell fraction (not recorded which). Every receptor here comes from a male donor with ankylosing spondylitis or in good health (not recorded which).

The rearrangement joins TRBV5-6 to TRBJ2-7; D uncertain. Deletions cut 0 bases from V and 2 bases from J, with 9 bases between. Germline V gene data show CDR1 as SGHDT and CDR2 as YYEEEE. The CDR3 spans 14 residues. CDR3 in DNA: TGTGCCAGCAGCTTGGGAAGTGCCCCCTACGAGCAGTACTTC. Amino acid sequence: CASSLGSAPYEQYF. The full variable domain, its missing parts supplied by reference TRBV5-6 and TRBJ2-7, is DAGVTQSPTHLIKTRGQQVTLRCSPKSGHDTVSWYQQALGQGPQFIFQYYEEEERQRGNFPDRFSGHQFPNYSSELNVNALLLGDSALYLCASSLGSAPYEQYFGPGTRLTVT.

This clonotype has ten or more counts. The rearrangement links TRBV20-1 to TRBJ1-6, with D possibly matching TRBD1 (5 bases). The CDR3 spans 15 residues. Germline CDR1 DFQATT, CDR2 SNEGSKA (reference sequence). The V and J ends lost 1 base and 1 base respectively, with 8 bases between them. The CDR3 region is CSARGGGSYNSPLHF. The CDR3 coding sequence is TGCAGTGCTAGAGGTGGGGGGTCCTATAATTCACCCCTCCACTTT.

The sample holds a few counts of this clonotype. V and J are TRBV10-3 and TRBJ1-5; 7 nucleotides line up with TRBD1. CDR3 length equals 13 residues. Germline V lookup: CDR1 ENHRY, CDR2 SYGVKD. The ends lost 6 bases at V and 5 bases at J; junction bases unmatched: 4. The CDR3 loop is CAIRDRPDQPQHF. The CDR3 bases are TGTGCCATCAGGGACAGGCCTGATCAGCCCCAGCATTTT.

V usage is TRBV12-3 or TRBV12-4 and J usage is TRBJ2-5; the D is unclear. Trimming pared 4 bases from V and 5 bases from J, leaving 8 bases between. This CDR3 spans 12 amino acids. The CDR3 region has the DNA TGTGCCAGCAGTTCCCCCAGCGAGACCCAGTACTTC. Protein sequence: CASSSPSETQYF.

A few counts support this clonotype. The chain joins TRBV12-3 or TRBV12-4 to TRBJ2-7; no firm D call. Trimming took 4 bases from V and 0 from J, leaving 7 bases between them. CDR3 size: 13 residues. CDR3 loop: CASSSLASYEQYF. The CDR3, as DNA: TGTGCCAGCAGTTCCTTGGCCTCCTACGAGCAGTACTTC.

This clonotype was counted ten times or more. V and J are TRBV15 and TRBJ2-5; no clear D gene. CDR3 length: 13 amino acids. The V end lost 0 bases, the J end lost 5 bases, and 7 bases lay between the germline ends. Germline-derived CDR1 and CDR2 are LNHNV and YYDKDF (reference sequence). CDR3 in DNA: TGTGCCACCAGCAGAGAGAGAGAGGAGACCCAGTACTTC. Translation: CATSREREETQYF.

This clonotype was detected a few times. J is TRBJ2-3 and V is TRBV11-2; D uncertain. The CDR3 length is 13 residues. V was cut by 5 bases and J by 4 bases, with 10 bases left in between. Germline V gives CDR1 SGHAT, CDR2 FQNNGV. CDR3 sequence reads: CASSPSPADTQYF. The DNA for the CDR3 is TGTGCCAGCAGCCCCTCCCCCGCAGATACGCAGTATTTT.

At least ten counts were recorded for this clonotype. At one end, the junction sequence differs from germline, possibly due to a read error. The rearrangement joins TRBV20-1 to TRBJ1-1; TRBD1 matches 7 bases. The germline gives CDR1 DFQATT, CDR2 SNEGSKA (reference sequence). The CDR3 totals 16 residues. CDR3 DNA sequence: TGCAGTGCTAGAGACTTCAAGACAGGGACGAACACTGAAGTTTTCTTT. Protein sequence: CSARDFKTGTNTEVFF.

This clonotype was observed a handful of times. V and J are TRBV10-3 and TRBJ1-2, with TRBD1 matching over 8 bases. The V gene end was trimmed by 5 bases and the J gene end by 6 bases; junction bases not matched to a gene: 5. Germline values: CDR1 ENHRY, CDR2 SYGVKD. CDR3 size: 13 residues. The CDR3 is CAISLDRENGYTF. CDR3 coding DNA: TGTGCCATCAGTTTGGACAGGGAGAATGGCTACACCTTC.

The chain links TRBV7-2 to TRBJ2-3; 12 nucleotides match TRBD2. V shed 1 base, J shed 0 bases, and the junction held 2 bases outside the gene matches. This CDR3 has 17 residues. Germline CDR1 is SGHTA and CDR2 is FQGNSA. As DNA, the CDR3 is TGTGCCAGCAGCTTAGTCGGACTAGCGGGGAGCACAGATACGCAGTATTTT. As protein: CASSLVGLAGSTDTQYF. The variable domain in full, with the rest retrieved from reference TRBV7-2 and TRBJ2-3, is GAGVSQSPSNKVTEKGKDVELRCDPISGHTALYWYRQSLGQGLEFLIYFQGNSAPDKSGLPSDRFSAERTGGSVSTLTIQRTQQEDSAVYLCASSLVGLAGSTDTQYFGPGTRLTVL.

There are a few counts of this clonotype. The chain has TRBV7-3 and TRBJ2-6, with D hard to call. There are 16 residues in the CDR3. Germline assignment: CDR1 SGHTA and CDR2 FQGTGA. Trimming took 2 bases from V and 0 from J, leaving 8 bases between them. The CDR3 DNA reads as TGTGCCAGCAGCTTAGAGGCCGTCTCTGGGGCCAACGTCCTGACTTTC. This translates into CASSLEAVSGANVLTF.

There are a few counts of this clonotype. This sequence joins TRBV6-6 and TRBJ1-6; D not resolved. Germline V gives CDR1 MNHNY, CDR2 SVGAGI (reference sequence). The CDR3 totals 12 residues. V was shortened by 2 bases and J by 11 bases, with 7 bases between the two germline ends. The CDR3 coding sequence is TGTGCCAGCAGTTACGGTGAGACACCCCTCCACTTT. The encoded protein is CASSYGETPLHF.

This rearrangement joins TRBV20-1 to TRBJ2-3, with 9 bases aligning to TRBD2. CDR1 is DFQATT, CDR2 SNEGSKA, per germline (reference sequence). V lost 5 bases, J lost 0 bases, and 3 bases stayed unmatched. The CDR3 length is 14 residues. CDR3 DNA sequence: TGCAGTGCTGAAAGCGGGGGGAGCACAGATACGCAGTATTTT. Its translation is CSAESGGSTDTQYF.

This chain uses TRBV5-1 with TRBJ2-1; D possibly corresponds to TRBD2 (7 bases). Germline CDR1 SGHRS, CDR2 YFSETQ. CDR3 length equals 15 residues. V lost 7 bases and J 8 bases, leaving 22 bases between the germline ends. CDR3 in DNA: TGCGCCAGCGATAGGGACACCAGGGGAGGGGATGAGCAGTTCTTC. Protein sequence: CASDRDTRGGDEQFF.

The sample holds a few counts of this clonotype. This chain connects TRBV6-5 to TRBJ2-4; no clear D gene. Germline values: CDR1 MNHEY, CDR2 SVGAGI. The CDR3 is 15 residues long. Trimming left V 0 bases short and J 0 bases short, with 6 bases between. The CDR3 DNA sequence: TGTGCCAGCAGTTACTCGAAAGAAGCCAAAAACATTCAGTACTTC. It codes for CASSYSKEAKNIQYF.

V usage is TRBV20-1 and J usage is TRBJ2-5; 7 nucleotides match TRBD2. Trimming cost V 0 bases and J 1 base; bases outside gene matches: 11. The length of the CDR3 is 17 residues. CDR1 is DFQATT, CDR2 SNEGSKA, per germline (reference sequence). CDR3 in amino acids: CSARERGMIILQETQYF. The CDR3 DNA is TGCAGTGCTAGAGAGCGGGGGATGATTATCCTCCAAGAGACCCAGTACTTC.

This clonotype was seen at least ten times. The CDR3 reads CAWSPGLVGGYTF. Here the CDR3 DNA reads TGTGCCTGGAGTCCTGGCCTTGTGGGAGGCTACACCTTC. The chain is built from TRBV30 and TRBJ1-2; no clear D gene. Trimming took 2 bases from V and 8 from J, leaving 15 bases between them. Per germline, CDR1 GTSNPN and CDR2 SVGIG (reference sequence). CDR3 length: 13 residues.

At least ten counts were recorded for this clonotype. The genes are TRBV7-2 and TRBJ2-5; D possibly corresponds to TRBD2 (5 bases). CDR1 and CDR2 from the germline V gene are SGHTA and FQGNSA. The CDR3 is made up of 13 amino acids. V dropped 3 bases and J dropped 3 bases, with 8 bases sitting between them. The chain's CDR3 is CASSFFGEETQYF. In nucleotides, the CDR3 is TGTGCCAGCAGCTTTTTCGGGGAAGAGACCCAGTACTTC.

This clonotype has a handful of counts. This chain uses TRBV10-3 with TRBJ2-1; possibly TRBD2 for D (6 bases). This CDR3 region has 13 residues. Trimming left V 8 bases short and J 7 bases short, with 15 bases between. Germline loops: CDR1 ENHRY, CDR2 SYGVKD. As DNA, the CDR3 is TGTGCCATCGGGACTCTAGGGGAAAATGAGCAGTTCTTC. Its protein is CAIGTLGENEQFF.

A word on this clonotype: Germline and junction disagree at one end, which may indicate a read error. J is TRBJ2-3 and V is TRBV24-1, with 8 nucleotides matching TRBD1. Germline V gives CDR1 KGHDR, CDR2 SFDVKD. The CDR3 spans 15 residues. CDR3 sequence: CATSDQQGGTETQYF. The CDR3 nucleotides read TGTGCCACCAGTGATCAACAGGGGGGAACAGAAACGCAGTATTTT.

This clonotype was found many times. V usage is TRBV15 and J usage is TRBJ1-3; no definite D call. The V gene's germline CDR1 is LNHNV and CDR2 YYDKDF (reference sequence). Trimming stripped 0 bases from V and 0 bases from J, with 6 bases between. The CDR3 runs 15 residues. CDR3 DNA: TGTGCCACCAGCAGAGATCCCGCCTCTGGAAACACCATATATTTT. Residues: CATSRDPASGNTIYF.

This clonotype showed up just once. A much larger clone differs from this one at a single base, so this may be a read error. The V call is TRBV5-1, the J call TRBJ2-2, with D possibly TRBD1 on 6 matching bases. The CDR3 is 16 amino acids. Germline V CDR1 and CDR2: SGHRS, YFSETQ. CDR3 nucleotides: TGCGCCAGCAGCTTGGACAGGGTTTATGGGGCCGGGGAGCTGATTTTT. Amino acids: CASSLDRVYGAGELIF.